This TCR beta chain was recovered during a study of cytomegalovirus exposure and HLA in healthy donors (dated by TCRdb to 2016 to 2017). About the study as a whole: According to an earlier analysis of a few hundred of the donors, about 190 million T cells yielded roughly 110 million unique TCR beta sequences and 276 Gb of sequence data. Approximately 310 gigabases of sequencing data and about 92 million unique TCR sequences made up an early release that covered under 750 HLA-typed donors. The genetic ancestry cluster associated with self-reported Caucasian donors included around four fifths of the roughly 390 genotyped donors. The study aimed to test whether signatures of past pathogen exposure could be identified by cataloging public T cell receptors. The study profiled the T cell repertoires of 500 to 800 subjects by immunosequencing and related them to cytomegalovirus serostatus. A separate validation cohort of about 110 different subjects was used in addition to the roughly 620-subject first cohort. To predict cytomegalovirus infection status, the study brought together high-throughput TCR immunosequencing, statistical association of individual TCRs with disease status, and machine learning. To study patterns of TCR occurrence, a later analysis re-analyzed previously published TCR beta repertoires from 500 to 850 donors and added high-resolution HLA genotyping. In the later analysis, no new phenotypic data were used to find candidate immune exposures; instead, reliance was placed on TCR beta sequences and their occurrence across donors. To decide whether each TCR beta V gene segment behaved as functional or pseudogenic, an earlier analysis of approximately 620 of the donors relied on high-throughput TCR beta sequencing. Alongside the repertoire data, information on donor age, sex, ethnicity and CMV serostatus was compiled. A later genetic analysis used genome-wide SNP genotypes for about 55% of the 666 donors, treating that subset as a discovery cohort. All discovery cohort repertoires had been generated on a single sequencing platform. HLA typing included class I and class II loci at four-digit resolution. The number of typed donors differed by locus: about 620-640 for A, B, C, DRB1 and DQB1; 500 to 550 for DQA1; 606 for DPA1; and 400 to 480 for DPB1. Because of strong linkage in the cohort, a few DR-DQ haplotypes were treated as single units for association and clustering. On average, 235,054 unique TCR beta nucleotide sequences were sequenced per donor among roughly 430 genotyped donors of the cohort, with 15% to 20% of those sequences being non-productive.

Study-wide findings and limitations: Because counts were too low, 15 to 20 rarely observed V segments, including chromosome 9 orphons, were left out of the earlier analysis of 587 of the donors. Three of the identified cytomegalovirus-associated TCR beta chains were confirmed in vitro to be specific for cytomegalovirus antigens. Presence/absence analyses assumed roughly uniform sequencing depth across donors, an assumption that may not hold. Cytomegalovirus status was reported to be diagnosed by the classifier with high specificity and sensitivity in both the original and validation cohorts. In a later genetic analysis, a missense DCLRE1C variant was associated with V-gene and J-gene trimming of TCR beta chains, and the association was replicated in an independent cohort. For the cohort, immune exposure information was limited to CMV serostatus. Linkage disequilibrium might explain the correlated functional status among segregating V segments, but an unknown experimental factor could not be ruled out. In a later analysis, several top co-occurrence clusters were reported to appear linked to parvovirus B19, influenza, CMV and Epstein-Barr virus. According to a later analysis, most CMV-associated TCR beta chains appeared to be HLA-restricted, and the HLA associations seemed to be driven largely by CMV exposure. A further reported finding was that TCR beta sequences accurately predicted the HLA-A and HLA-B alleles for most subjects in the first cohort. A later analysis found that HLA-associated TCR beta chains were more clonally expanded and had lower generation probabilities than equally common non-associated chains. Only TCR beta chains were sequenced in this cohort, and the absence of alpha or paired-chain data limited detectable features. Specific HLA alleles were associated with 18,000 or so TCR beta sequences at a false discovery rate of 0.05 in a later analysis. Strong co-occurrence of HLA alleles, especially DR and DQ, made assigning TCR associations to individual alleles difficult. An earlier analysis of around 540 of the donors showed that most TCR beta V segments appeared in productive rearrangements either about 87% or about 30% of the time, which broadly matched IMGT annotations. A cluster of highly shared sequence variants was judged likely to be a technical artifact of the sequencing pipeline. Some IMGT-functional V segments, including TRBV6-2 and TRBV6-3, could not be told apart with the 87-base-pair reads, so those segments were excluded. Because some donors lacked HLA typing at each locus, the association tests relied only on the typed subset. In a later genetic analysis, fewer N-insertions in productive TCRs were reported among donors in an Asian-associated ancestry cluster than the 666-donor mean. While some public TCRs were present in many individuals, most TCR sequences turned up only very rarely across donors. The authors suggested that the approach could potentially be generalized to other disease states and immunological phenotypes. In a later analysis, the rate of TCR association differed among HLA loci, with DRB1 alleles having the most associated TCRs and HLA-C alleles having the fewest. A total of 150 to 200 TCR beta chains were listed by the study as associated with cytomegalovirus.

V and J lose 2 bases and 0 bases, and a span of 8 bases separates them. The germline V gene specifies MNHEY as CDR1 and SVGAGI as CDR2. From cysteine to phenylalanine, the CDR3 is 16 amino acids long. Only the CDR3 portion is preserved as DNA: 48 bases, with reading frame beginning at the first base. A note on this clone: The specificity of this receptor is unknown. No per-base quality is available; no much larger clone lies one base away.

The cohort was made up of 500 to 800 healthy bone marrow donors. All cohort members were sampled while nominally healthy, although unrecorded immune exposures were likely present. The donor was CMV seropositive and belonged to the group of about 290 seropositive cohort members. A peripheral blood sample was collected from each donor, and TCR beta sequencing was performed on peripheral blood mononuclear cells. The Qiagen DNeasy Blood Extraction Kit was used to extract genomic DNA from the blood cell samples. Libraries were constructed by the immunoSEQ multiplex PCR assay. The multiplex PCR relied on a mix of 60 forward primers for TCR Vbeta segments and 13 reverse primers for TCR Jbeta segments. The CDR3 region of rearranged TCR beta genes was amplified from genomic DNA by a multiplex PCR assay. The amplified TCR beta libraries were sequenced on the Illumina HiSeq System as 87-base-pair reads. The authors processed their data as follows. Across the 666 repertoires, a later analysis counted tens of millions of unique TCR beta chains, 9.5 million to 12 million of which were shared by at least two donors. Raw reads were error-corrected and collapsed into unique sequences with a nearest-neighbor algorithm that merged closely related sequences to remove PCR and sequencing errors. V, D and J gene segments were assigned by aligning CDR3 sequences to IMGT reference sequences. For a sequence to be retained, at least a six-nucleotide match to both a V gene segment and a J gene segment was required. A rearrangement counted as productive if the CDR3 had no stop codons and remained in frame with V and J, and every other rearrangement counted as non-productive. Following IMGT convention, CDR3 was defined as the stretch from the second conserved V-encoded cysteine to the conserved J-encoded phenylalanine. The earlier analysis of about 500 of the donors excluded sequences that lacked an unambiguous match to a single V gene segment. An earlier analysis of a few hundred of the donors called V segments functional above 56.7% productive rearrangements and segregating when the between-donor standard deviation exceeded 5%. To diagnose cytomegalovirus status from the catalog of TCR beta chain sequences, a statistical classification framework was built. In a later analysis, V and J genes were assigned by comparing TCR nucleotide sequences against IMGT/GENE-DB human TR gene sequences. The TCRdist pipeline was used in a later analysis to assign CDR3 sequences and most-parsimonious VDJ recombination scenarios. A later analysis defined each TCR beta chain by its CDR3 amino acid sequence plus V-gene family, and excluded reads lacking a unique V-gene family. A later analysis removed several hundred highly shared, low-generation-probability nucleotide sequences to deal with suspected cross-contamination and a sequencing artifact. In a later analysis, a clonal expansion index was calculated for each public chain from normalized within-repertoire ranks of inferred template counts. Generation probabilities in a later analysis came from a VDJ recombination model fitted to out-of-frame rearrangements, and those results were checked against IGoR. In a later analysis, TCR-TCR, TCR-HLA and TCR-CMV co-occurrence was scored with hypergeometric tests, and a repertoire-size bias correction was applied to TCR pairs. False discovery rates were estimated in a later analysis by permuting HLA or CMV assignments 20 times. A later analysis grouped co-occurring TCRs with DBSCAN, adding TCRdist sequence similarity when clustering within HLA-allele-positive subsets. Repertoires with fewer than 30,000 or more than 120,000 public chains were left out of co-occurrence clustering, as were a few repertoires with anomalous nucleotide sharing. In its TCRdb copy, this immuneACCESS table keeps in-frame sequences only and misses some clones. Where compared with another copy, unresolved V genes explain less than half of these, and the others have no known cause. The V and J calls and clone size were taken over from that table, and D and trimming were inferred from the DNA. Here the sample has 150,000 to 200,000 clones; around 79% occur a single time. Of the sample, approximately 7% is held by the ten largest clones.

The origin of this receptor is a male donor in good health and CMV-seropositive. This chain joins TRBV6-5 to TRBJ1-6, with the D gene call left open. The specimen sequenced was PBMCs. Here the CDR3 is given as CASSYQVLSYNSPLHF. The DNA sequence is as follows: TGTGCCAGCAGTTACCAGGTCCTCTCCTATAATTCACCCCTCCACTTT.